The 17 T cell receptor beta chains in this list originate from one sample, sequenced in a study of blood T cells in healthy people across ages. It was with a sample-barcoded 5' primer and a J-beta primer mix that a second PCR of roughly 6 to 12 cycles was run. TCRdb reprocessed the 5' RACE reads via MiXCR and lists one record per CDR3 protein. The sample has some 1.8 million distinct CDR3 sequences, about 39% seen once. The sequenced sample consisted of blood. These receptor sequences come from a human donor in good health.

The chain uses TRBV20-1 and TRBJ2-2; D unclear. The germline gives CDR1 DFQATT, CDR2 SNEGSKA (reference sequence). This CDR3 is built from 12 residues. With 0 bases removed from V and 4 bases from J, the gap between germline ends came to 3 bases. CDR3 protein: CSAREGTGELFF. The CDR3 region has the DNA TGCAGTGCTAGAGAGGGCACCGGGGAGCTGTTTTTT.

V and J are TRBV30 and TRBJ2-4; tentative D call: TRBD1 (5 bases). This CDR3 is built from 14 residues. Germline V lookup: CDR1 GTSNPN, CDR2 SVGIG (reference sequence). Trimming pared 0 bases from V and 13 bases from J, leaving 19 bases between. This CDR3 reads CAWSVRKGSYGQYF. CDR3 DNA: TGTGCCTGGAGTGTACGGAAGGGGTCCTACGGGCAGTACTTC.

In this sample, this clonotype turned up a few times. The chain is built from TRBV20-1 and TRBJ2-1; D call uncertain. V lost 7 bases and J lost 8, with 15 bases in between. The length of the CDR3 is 12 residues. CDR1 is DFQATT and CDR2 is SNEGSKA in the germline V gene (reference sequence). This chain's CDR3 is CSVIGQSDEQFF. The DNA for the CDR3 is TGCAGTGTAATAGGGCAGTCCGATGAGCAGTTCTTC.

The chain has TRBV2 and TRBJ1-2; D unresolved. Germline V lookup: CDR1 SNHLY, CDR2 FYNNEI. V was shortened by 1 base and J by 5 bases, with 8 bases between the two germline ends. The CDR3 extends over 13 amino acids. This CDR3 reads CASSEEAGYGYTF. CDR3 in DNA: TGTGCCAGCAGTGAAGAGGCTGGGTATGGCTACACCTTC.

This sequence joins TRBV9 and TRBJ2-1; a possible D gene is TRBD2 (6 bases). Trimming stripped 0 bases from V and 5 bases from J, with 15 bases between. This CDR3 has 16 amino acids. Germline loops: CDR1 SGDLS, CDR2 YYNGEE. The CDR3 is CASSVAGGALNNEQFF. CDR3 bases: TGTGCCAGCAGCGTAGCGGGCGGGGCCCTCAACAATGAGCAGTTCTTC.

The chain has TRBV27 and TRBJ1-2, with TRBD1 matching 9 bases. CDR1 MNHEY and CDR2 SMNVEV come from the germline V gene (reference sequence). J lost 5 bases, V lost 8 bases, and 18 bases had no gene match. The CDR3 is 17 amino acids. The chain's CDR3 is CASGFGVDRGSYYGYTF. The CDR3 nucleotides are TGTGCCAGCGGATTCGGCGTGGACAGGGGTTCTTATTATGGCTACACCTTC.

The chain carries TRBV29-1 and TRBJ2-5, with 7 nucleotides matching TRBD1. Germline V gives CDR1 SQVTM, CDR2 ANQGSEA. The CDR3 consists of 13 residues. Trimming took 3 bases from V and 3 from J; bases not matched to a gene: 4. The CDR3 sequence is CSVDGGQEETQYF. CDR3 DNA sequence: TGCAGCGTTGACGGTGGACAGGAAGAGACCCAGTACTTC. The full variable domain, its missing parts supplied by reference TRBV29-1 and TRBJ2-5, is SAVISQKPSRDICQRGTSLTIQCQVDSQVTMMFWYRQQPGQSLTLIATANQGSEATYESGFVIDKFPISRPNLTFSTLTVSNMSPEDSSIYLCSVDGGQEETQYFGPGTRLLVL.

V gene TRBV20-1 combines with J gene TRBJ1-2; D possibly corresponds to TRBD1 (5 bases). CDR3 size: 13 residues. CDR1 and CDR2 from the germline V gene are DFQATT and SNEGSKA (reference sequence). The V end was cut by 0 bases, the J end by 6 bases, with 11 bases between. The CDR3 sequence is CSAREWGSDGYTF. CDR3 nucleotide sequence: TGCAGTGCTAGAGAATGGGGGTCCGATGGCTACACCTTC.

Ten or more counts support this clonotype. This chain uses TRBV20-1 with TRBJ1-5; D is undetermined. The CDR3 sequence is 12 residues long. CDR1 is DFQATT, CDR2 SNEGSKA, per germline (reference sequence). Trimming stripped 3 bases from V and 1 base from J, with 4 bases between. The CDR3 region is CSASRSNQPQHF. In nucleotides, the CDR3 is TGCAGTGCTAGTCGGAGCAATCAGCCCCAGCATTTT.

The V gene is TRBV6-2 or TRBV6-3, the J gene TRBJ2-3, with 9 bases that match TRBD2. CDR3 length: 15 residues. The ends lost 10 bases at V and 2 bases at J; junction bases unmatched: 10. CDR1 is MNHEY, CDR2 SVGEGT, per germline. The chain's CDR3 is CATDLSGGFTDTQYF. The CDR3 DNA follows: TGTGCCACCGATCTAAGCGGGGGGTTCACAGATACGCAGTATTTT.

This clonotype turned up a few times. This rearrangement joins TRBV10-3 to TRBJ2-7; tentative D call: TRBD1 (5 bases). The germline V and J ends were trimmed by 4 bases and 2 bases, with 21 bases remaining between them. There are 17 residues in the CDR3. Per the germline V gene, CDR1 is ENHRY and CDR2 is SYGVKD. The CDR3 reads CAISVSPDVAGPYEQYF. As DNA, the CDR3 is TGTGCCATCAGTGTCTCCCCGGACGTGGCAGGGCCCTACGAGCAGTACTTC.

The genes are TRBV7-3 and TRBJ2-2; 11 nucleotides line up with TRBD2. This CDR3 has 15 amino acids. Germline V gives CDR1 SGHTA, CDR2 FQGTGA. After removal of 5 bases from V and 7 bases from J, the junction contained 6 bases not matched to a gene. CDR3 in amino acids: CASSRLAGSGGELFF. The CDR3, as DNA: TGTGCCAGCAGCAGACTAGCGGGGTCGGGCGGGGAGCTGTTTTTT.

This clonotype was seen many times. J is TRBJ1-2 and V is TRBV29-1; TRBD1 matches at 8 bases. Germline V lookup: CDR1 SQVTM, CDR2 ANQGSEA. J gave up 2 bases and V 7 bases, and 6 bases lay outside the gene matches. The length of the CDR3 is 13 residues. CDR3 bases: TGCAGCGCCCAGGGACAGGCCAACTATGGCTACACCTTC. It encodes CSAQGQANYGYTF. The whole variable domain, remainder taken from reference TRBV29-1 and TRBJ1-2, is SAVISQKPSRDICQRGTSLTIQCQVDSQVTMMFWYRQQPGQSLTLIATANQGSEATYESGFVIDKFPISRPNLTFSTLTVSNMSPEDSSIYLCSAQGQANYGYTFGSGTRLTVV.

The chain joins TRBV4-1 to TRBJ1-4, with D possibly being TRBD1 (5 bases). V was shortened by 2 bases and J by 5 bases, with 15 bases between the two germline ends. This CDR3 contains 16 residues. CDR1 and CDR2 from the germline V gene are MGHRA and YSYEKL. The CDR3 protein is CASSQRQSPSNEKLFF. CDR3 bases: TGCGCCAGCAGCCAAAGACAGTCTCCATCAAATGAAAAACTGTTTTTT.

This clonotype was seen more than once but under ten times. This chain links TRBV7-2 with TRBJ2-4; TRBD2 matches at 8 bases. The closer fit of TRBJ2-7 to the DNA end suggests the J call may be wrong. Per germline, CDR1 SGHTA and CDR2 FQGNSA. This CDR3 is 14 amino acids long. The CDR3 DNA sequence: TGTGCCAGCAGCTCGACTAGCGAGCACTACGAGCAGTACTTC. Translation: CASSSTSEHYEQYF.

This clonotype was counted a few times. The V gene is TRBV5-5, the J gene TRBJ2-5; 8 bases map to TRBD1. Germline V gene data show CDR1 as SGHKS and CDR2 as YYEKEE (reference sequence). This CDR3 is 15 amino acids long. Germline trimming cut 4 bases from V and 2 bases from J; bases unmatched to any gene: 7. In nucleotides, the CDR3 is TGTGCCAGCAGCCCGAAACAGGGGGTTCAAGAGACCCAGTACTTC. Protein sequence: CASSPKQGVQETQYF.

The chain combines TRBV9 with TRBJ2-6; D remains ambiguous. The CDR3 extends over 15 amino acids. Germline V CDR1 and CDR2: SGDLS, YYNGEE. V lost 0 bases and J lost 2, with 6 bases in between. The CDR3 loop reads CASSVATPGANVLTF. The CDR3 bases are TGTGCCAGCAGCGTAGCTACGCCTGGGGCCAACGTCCTGACTTTC.